The next 15 T cell receptor beta chains were all read from a single sample in a study of blood T cell repertoires in COVID-19. The table came from immunoSEQ multiplex PCR; TCRdb's copy has only in-frame clones and leaves some out. The sample consists of about 300,000 clones, under 90% of them appearing once. Sequencing was performed on PBMCs or T cells enriched from blood (not recorded which). The receptors derive from a man aged 25-40 years who had recovered from COVID-19.

The J gene is TRBJ1-1, the V gene TRBV10-1; 8 nucleotides agree with TRBD1. Per the germline V gene, CDR1 is WNHNN and CDR2 is SYGVQD (reference sequence). CDR3 length: 16 residues. J gave up 6 bases and V 1 base, and 10 bases lay outside the gene matches. The CDR3 bases are TGCGCCAGCAGTGAGTATCCGGACAGGGTGAGGGCTGAAGCTTTCTTT. This gives the protein CASSEYPDRVRAEAFF.

This chain links TRBV6-5 with TRBJ1-2; 10 positions agree with TRBD1. CDR3 size: 14 residues. Losses at the gene ends were 6 bases for V and 8 bases for J; bases not matched to a gene: 9. The germline V gene encodes CDR1 MNHEY and CDR2 SVGAGI. The CDR3 region is CASRTGTGVGGYTF. DNA of the CDR3: TGTGCCAGCAGAACCGGGACAGGGGTTGGCGGCTACACCTTC.

The J gene is TRBJ1-3, the V gene TRBV18; D unresolved. V lost 3 bases and J lost 0, with 9 bases in between. The CDR3 runs 15 residues. In germline, CDR1 is KGHSH, CDR2 LQKENI. The CDR3 nucleotides are TGTGCCAGCTCACCGGCGCGGAGCTCTGGAAACACCATATATTTT. Translated, it gives CASSPARSSGNTIYF.

The gene calls are TRBV21-1 and TRBJ1-5; the DNA was not compared with TRBD1, the D call given in the table. TRBV21-1 is an annotated pseudogene. The CDR3 is 14 amino acids. The CDR3 loop reads CARIDRGQGQPQHF. Written as DNA, the CDR3 is TGTGCCAGGATTGACAGGGGGCAGGGTCAGCCCCAGCATTTT.

This clone was recorded a few times. CDR3 sequence reads: CASSLSPGMSYGYTF. Written as DNA, the CDR3 is TGTGCCAGCAGTTTATCGCCGGGAATGAGCTATGGCTACACCTTC. V gene TRBV27 combines with J gene TRBJ1-2; D remains unclear. The CDR3 is 15 amino acids. Germline lookup yields CDR1 MNHEY and CDR2 SMNVEV (reference sequence). The V end lost 0 bases, the J end lost 4 bases, and 12 bases lay between the germline ends.

This chain links TRBV3-1 (or the pseudogene TRBV3-2) with TRBJ2-7; D remains unclear. Deletions cut 5 bases from V and 6 bases from J, with 11 bases between. This CDR3 comprises 12 residues. Germline V CDR1 and CDR2: LGHDT, YNNKEL (reference sequence). Here the CDR3 reads CASSSSPGEQYF. The CDR3 bases are TGTGCCAGCAGCTCTTCCCCGGGCGAGCAGTACTTC.

The V call is TRBV24-1, the J call TRBJ2-1; 8 bases are shared with TRBD1. The germline V gene encodes CDR1 KGHDR and CDR2 SFDVKD. The J segment lost 9 bases and the V segment lost 7 bases, leaving 13 bases of the junction unmatched. The CDR3 spans 15 residues. The CDR3 DNA reads TGTGCCACCAGGGGGACAGGTTCCGTTAGCGGTGAGCAGTTCTTC. Its protein is CATRGTGSVSGEQFF.

The rearrangement links TRBV4-1 to TRBJ2-2; D unclear. From germline, CDR1 is MGHRA and CDR2 YSYEKL. The V end lost 4 bases, the J end lost 5 bases, and 11 bases lay between the germline ends. There are 14 residues in the CDR3. The CDR3 protein is CASSPLPLTGELFF. CDR3 in DNA: TGCGCCAGCAGCCCCCTACCCCTTACCGGGGAGCTGTTTTTT.

The chain links TRBV6-5 to TRBJ1-5; 7 nucleotides agree with TRBD1. Germline V gene lookup returns CDR1 MNHEY and CDR2 SVGAGI. This CDR3 is 16 amino acids long. Unmatched junction bases numbered 7, after V lost 0 bases and J lost 5 bases. The CDR3 spells CASSYSTGVRDQPQHF. The CDR3 bases are TGTGCCAGCAGTTACTCCACAGGGGTGAGGGATCAGCCCCAGCATTTT.

This clone came up once. The chain is built from TRBV6-4 and TRBJ1-2; D uncertain. The germline V gene encodes CDR1 MRHNA and CDR2 SNTAGT. The V end was cut by 4 bases, the J end by 3 bases, with 12 bases between. This CDR3 has 14 residues. Here the CDR3 reads CASSAVLADYGYTF. The CDR3 DNA follows: TGTGCCAGCAGTGCAGTCCTGGCAGACTATGGCTACACCTTC.

The chain couples TRBV21-1 to TRBJ1-5. TRBV21-1 is designated a pseudogene. This CDR3 contains 15 residues. The chain's CDR3 is CASVGRGRSNQPQHF. DNA of the CDR3: TGTGCCAGCGTCGGACGGGGGAGGAGCAATCAGCCCCAGCATTTT.

The V and J genes are TRBV6-6 and TRBJ2-5; TRBD1 might be the D (6 bases). V gave up 4 bases and J gave up 1 base, with 16 bases separating them. From germline, CDR1 is MNHNY and CDR2 SVGAGI (reference sequence). This CDR3 has 16 amino acids. The CDR3, as DNA: TGTGCCAGCAGTTCCCACACGACAGGCTCCCAAGAGACCCAGTACTTC. This sequence encodes CASSSHTTGSQETQYF.

Only a few counts were recorded for this clone. The chain carries TRBV2 and TRBJ2-4, with 10 bases identical to TRBD1. Germline values: CDR1 SNHLY, CDR2 FYNNEI. V trimming: 5 bases; J trimming: 2 bases; junction bases outside the gene matches: 6. This CDR3 is 16 amino acids long. The CDR3 sequence: CASSLDRGRTKNIQYF. The CDR3 DNA reads TGTGCCAGCAGTCTGGACAGGGGGAGAACCAAAAACATTCAGTACTTC.

This sequence joins TRBV3-1 (or the pseudogene TRBV3-2) and TRBJ2-7; weak D call: TRBD1 (5 bases). In germline, CDR1 is LGHDT, CDR2 YNNKEL (reference sequence). This CDR3 spans 15 amino acids. The germline V and J ends were trimmed by 0 bases and 10 bases, with 19 bases remaining between them. CDR3: CASSQDRGRTLDQYF. The DNA of the CDR3 is TGTGCCAGCAGCCAAGATAGGGGTCGGACACTCGATCAGTACTTC.

The chain joins TRBV6-5 to TRBJ1-6, with TRBD1 matching 9 bases. This CDR3 comprises 15 residues. The junction had 4 bases not matched to a gene; V was cut back by 4 bases and J by 6 bases. From germline, CDR1 is MNHEY and CDR2 SVGAGI. In nucleotides, the CDR3 is TGTGCCAGCAGTTTACAGGGGGCGGGTAATTCACCCCTCCACTTT. Translated, it gives CASSLQGAGNSPLHF.